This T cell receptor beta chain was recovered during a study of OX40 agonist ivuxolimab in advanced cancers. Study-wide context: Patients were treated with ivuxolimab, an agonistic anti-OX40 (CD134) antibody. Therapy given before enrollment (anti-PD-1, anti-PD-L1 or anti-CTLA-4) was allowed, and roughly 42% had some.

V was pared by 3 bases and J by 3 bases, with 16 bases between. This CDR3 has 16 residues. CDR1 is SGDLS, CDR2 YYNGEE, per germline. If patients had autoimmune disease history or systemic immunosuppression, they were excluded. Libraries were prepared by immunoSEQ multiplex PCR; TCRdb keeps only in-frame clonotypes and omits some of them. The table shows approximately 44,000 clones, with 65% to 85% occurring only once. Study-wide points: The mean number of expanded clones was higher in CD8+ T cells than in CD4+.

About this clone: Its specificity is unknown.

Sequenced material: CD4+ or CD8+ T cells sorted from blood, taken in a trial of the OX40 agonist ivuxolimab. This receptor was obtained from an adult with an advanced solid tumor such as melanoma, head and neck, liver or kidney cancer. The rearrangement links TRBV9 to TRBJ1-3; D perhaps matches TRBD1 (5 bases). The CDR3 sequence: CASSGDTGDSGNTIYF. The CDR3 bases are TGTGCCAGCAGCGGCGATACAGGCGATAGTGGAAACACCATATATTTT.